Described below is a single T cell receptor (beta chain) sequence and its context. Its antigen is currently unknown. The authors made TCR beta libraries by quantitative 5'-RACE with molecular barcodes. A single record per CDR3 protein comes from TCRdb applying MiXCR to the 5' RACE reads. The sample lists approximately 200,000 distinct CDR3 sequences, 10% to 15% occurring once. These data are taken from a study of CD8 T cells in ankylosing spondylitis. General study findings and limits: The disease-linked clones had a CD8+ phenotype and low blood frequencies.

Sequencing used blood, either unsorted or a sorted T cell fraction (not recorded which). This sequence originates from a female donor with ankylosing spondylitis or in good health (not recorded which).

CDR3 sequence (DNA): TGTGCCAGCAGCGTCCTTCCCCCAACTAGCGGGACCGATACGCAGTATTTT. It yields the protein CASSVLPPTSGTDTQYF. This rearrangement joins TRBV3-1 to TRBJ2-3, with 10 bases matching TRBD2. The J segment lost 6 bases and the V segment lost 5 bases, leaving 14 bases of the junction unmatched. Germline V gives CDR1 LGHDT, CDR2 YNNKEL (reference sequence). The CDR3 is made up of 17 amino acids.